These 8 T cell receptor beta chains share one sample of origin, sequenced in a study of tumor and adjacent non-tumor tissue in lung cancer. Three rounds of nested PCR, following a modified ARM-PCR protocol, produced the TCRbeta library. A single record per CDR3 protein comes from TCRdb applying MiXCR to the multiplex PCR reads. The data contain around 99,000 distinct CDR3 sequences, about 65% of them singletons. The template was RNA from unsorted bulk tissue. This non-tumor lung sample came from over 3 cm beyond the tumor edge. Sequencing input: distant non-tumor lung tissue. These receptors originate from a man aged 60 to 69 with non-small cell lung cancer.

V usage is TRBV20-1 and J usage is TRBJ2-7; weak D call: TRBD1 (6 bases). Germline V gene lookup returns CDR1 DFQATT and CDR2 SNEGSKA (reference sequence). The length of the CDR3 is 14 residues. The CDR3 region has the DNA TGCAATGCCATACCCGGGACAAAGGTTTACGAGCAGTACTTC. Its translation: CNAIPGTKVYEQYF.

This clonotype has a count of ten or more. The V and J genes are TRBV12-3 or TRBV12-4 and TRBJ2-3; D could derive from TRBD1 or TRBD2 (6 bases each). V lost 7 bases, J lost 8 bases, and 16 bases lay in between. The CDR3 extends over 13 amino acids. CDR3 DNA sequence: TGTGCCAGCATCAGCCAACAGGGAGGTACGCAGTATTTT. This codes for CASISQQGGTQYF.

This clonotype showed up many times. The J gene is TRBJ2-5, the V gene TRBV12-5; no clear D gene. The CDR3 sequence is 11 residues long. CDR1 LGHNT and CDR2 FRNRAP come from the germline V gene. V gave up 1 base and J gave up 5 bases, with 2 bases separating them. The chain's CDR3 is CASGLGETQYF. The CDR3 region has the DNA TGTGCTAGTGGTTTGGGGGAGACCCAGTACTTC.

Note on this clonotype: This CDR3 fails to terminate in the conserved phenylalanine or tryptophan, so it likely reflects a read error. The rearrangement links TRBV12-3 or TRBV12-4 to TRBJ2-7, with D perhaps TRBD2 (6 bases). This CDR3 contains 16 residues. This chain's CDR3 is CTSSLGDGSPSYEQYL. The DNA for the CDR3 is TGTACCAGCAGTTTAGGTGACGGGAGCCCCTCCTACGAGCAGTACTTA.

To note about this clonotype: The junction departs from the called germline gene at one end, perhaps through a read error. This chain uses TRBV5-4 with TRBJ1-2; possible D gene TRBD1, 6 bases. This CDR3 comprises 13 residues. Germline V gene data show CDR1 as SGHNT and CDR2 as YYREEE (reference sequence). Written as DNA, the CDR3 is TGTGCCAGCAGCGAAGACAGGCTTTATGGCTACGCTTTC. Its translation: CASSEDRLYGYAF.

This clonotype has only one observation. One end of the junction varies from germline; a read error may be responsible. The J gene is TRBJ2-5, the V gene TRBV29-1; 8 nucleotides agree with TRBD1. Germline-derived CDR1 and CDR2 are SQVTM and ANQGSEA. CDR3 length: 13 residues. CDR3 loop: CSIATGGRETQYF. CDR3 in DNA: TGTAGCATAGCCACAGGGGGAAGAGAGACCCAGTACTTC.

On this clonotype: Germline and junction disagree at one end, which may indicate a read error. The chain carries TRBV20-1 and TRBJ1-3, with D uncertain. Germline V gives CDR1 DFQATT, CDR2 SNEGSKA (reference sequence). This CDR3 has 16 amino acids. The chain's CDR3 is CSTSPGRERSGNTIYF. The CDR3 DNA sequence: TGCAGTACTAGTCCAGGACGGGAGAGATCTGGAAACACCATATATTTT.

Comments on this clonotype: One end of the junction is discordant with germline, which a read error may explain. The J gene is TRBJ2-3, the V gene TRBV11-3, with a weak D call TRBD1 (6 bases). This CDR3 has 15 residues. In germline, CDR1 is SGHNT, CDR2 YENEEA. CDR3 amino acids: CASSPRLGGTDTHYF. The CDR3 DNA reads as TGTGCCAGCAGCCCGCGCCTTGGGGGCACAGATACGCACTATTTT. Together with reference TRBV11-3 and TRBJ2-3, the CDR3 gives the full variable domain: EAGVVQSPRYKIIEKKQPVAFWCNPISGHNTLYWYLQNLGQGPELLIRYENEEAVDDSQLPKDRFSAERLKGVDSTLKIQPAELGDSAVYLCASSPRLGGTDTHYFGPGTRLTVL.